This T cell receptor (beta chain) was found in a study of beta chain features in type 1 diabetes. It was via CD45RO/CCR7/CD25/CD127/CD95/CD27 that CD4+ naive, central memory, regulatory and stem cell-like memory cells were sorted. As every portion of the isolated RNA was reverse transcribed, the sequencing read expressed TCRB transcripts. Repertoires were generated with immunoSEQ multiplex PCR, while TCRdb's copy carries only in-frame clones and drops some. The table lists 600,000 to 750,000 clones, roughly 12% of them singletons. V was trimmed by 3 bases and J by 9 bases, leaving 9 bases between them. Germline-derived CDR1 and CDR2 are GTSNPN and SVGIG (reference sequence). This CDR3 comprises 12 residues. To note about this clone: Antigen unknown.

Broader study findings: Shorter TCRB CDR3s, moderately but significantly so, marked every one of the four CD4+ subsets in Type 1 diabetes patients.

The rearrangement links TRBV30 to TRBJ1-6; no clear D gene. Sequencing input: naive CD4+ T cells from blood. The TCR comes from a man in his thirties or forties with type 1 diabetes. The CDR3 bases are TGTGCCTGGAGCCCTGAGAGTTCACCCCTCCACTTT. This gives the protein CAWSPESSPLHF.